The source of this T cell receptor (beta chain) is a study of blood T cell repertoires in COVID-19. Turning to the study itself: From T cells, B-cell-depleted T cells, or PBMCs came the material, which was cDNA or gDNA.

In the authors' workflow: Estimation of nucleated cell counts was performed using reference gene primer amplification. Assay: immunoSEQ multiplex PCR; the TCRdb copy retains only in-frame clones and omits some. The V and J calls and the clone size are those of that table, but D and trimming were determined from the DNA. Of over 350,000 clones in the sample, roughly 90% were seen once. Germline V gives CDR1 MRHNA, CDR2 SNTAGT. J was trimmed by 4 bases and V by 0 bases; bases with no gene match: 8. The CDR3 runs to 17 residues. The clonotype comes from a woman aged 25-40 years with acute COVID-19. The chain uses TRBV6-4 and TRBJ2-1; 8 bases match TRBD1. The sample taken for sequencing was PBMCs or T cells enriched from blood (not recorded which). CDR3 coding DNA: TGTGCCAGCAGTGACTCGGACAGGGTAGGGGATTACAATGAGCAGTTCTTC. Amino acid sequence: CASSDSDRVGDYNEQFF.